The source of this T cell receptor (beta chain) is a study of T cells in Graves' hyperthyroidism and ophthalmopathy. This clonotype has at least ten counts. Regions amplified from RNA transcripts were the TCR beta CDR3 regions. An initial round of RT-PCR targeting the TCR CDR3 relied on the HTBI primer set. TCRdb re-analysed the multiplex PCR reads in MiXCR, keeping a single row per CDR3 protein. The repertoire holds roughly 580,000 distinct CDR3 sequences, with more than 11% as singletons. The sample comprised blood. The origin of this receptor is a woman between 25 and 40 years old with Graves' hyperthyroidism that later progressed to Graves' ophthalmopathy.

This chain's CDR3 is CASSPIQGIEAFF. CDR3 nucleotide sequence: TGTGCCAGCAGCCCGATACAGGGTATTGAAGCTTTCTTT. The rearrangement links TRBV9 to TRBJ1-1; maybe TRBD1 (6 bases). This CDR3 comprises 13 residues. V dropped 4 bases and J dropped 7 bases, with 14 bases sitting between them. Germline V gene sequence: CDR1 SGDLS, CDR2 YYNGEE. Full variable domain (remainder filled in from reference TRBV9 and TRBJ1-1): DSGVTQTPKHLITATGQRVTLRCSPRSGDLSVYWYQQSLDQGLQFLIQYYNGEERAKGNILERFSAQQFPDLHSELNLSSLELGDSALYFCASSPIQGIEAFFGQGTRLTVV.